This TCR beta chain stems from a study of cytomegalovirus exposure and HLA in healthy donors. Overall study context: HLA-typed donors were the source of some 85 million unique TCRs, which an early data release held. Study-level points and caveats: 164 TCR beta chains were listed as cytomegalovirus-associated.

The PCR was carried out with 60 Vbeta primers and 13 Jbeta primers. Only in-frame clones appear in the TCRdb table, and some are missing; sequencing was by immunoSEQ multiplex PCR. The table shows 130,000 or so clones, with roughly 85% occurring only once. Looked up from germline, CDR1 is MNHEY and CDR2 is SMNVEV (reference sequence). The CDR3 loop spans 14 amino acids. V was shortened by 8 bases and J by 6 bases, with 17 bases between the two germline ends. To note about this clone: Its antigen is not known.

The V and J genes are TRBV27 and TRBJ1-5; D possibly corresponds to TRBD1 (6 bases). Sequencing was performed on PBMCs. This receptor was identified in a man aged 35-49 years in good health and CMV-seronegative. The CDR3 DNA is TGTGCCAGCTTCCTGGGCGGGGGCGGTCAGCCCCAGCATTTT. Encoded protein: CASFLGGGGQPQHF.